This passage covers 16 T cell receptor beta chains from one sample sequenced in a study of CD8 T cells in Susac syndrome. RNA totalling roughly 0.45 to 1 ug underwent reverse transcription with random hexamers. TCRdb analysed the immunoSEQ multiplex PCR reads with MiXCR anew, one entry per CDR3 protein. The sample lists some 300,000 distinct CDR3 sequences, almost 85% occurring once. The sample taken for sequencing was CD8+ T cells from PBMCs. The receptors were sampled from a human donor with multiple sclerosis.

This clonotype appeared a single time. The V and J genes are TRBV24-1 and TRBJ2-7; D gene uncertain. The CDR3 sequence is 13 residues long. Looked up from germline, CDR1 is KGHDR and CDR2 is SFDVKD. V lost 5 bases and J lost 1, with 8 bases in between. CDR3 bases: TGTGCCACCAGTGTGGCGAATTCCTACGAGCAGTACTTC. It translates to CATSVANSYEQYF.

The chain couples TRBV29-1 to TRBJ2-5; unclear D gene. V was clipped by 6 bases and J by 0 bases, with 14 bases between them. There are 14 residues in the CDR3. Germline-derived CDR1 and CDR2 are SQVTM and ANQGSEA. The CDR3 DNA sequence: TGCAGCGTCGCCTTCTTGGCCTACCAAGAGACCCAGTACTTC. Its translation is CSVAFLAYQETQYF.

The chain couples TRBV28 to TRBJ1-2, with TRBD1 as a possible D gene (5 bases). The CDR3 consists of 15 residues. Trimming left V 3 bases short and J 6 bases short, with 17 bases between. Germline loops: CDR1 MDHEN, CDR2 SYDVKM. The CDR3 sequence is CASSFTPGQGDGYTF. The CDR3 DNA follows: TGTGCCAGCAGTTTCACTCCGGGCCAGGGTGATGGCTACACCTTC.

The V and J genes are TRBV5-1 and TRBJ2-7; D is perhaps TRBD1 (5 bases). CDR3 length equals 16 residues. Germline CDR1 reads SGHRS; CDR2 reads YFSETQ. Trimming stripped 0 bases from V and 2 bases from J, with 15 bases between. CDR3 loop: CASSLEAGWGTYEQYF. Here the CDR3 DNA reads TGCGCCAGCAGCTTGGAGGCAGGGTGGGGTACCTACGAGCAGTACTTC. The full variable domain, with the rest looked up from reference TRBV5-1 and TRBJ2-7, is KAGVTQTPRYLIKTRGQQVTLSCSPISGHRSVSWYQQTPGQGLQFLFEYFSETQRNKGNFPGRFSGRQFSNSRSEMNVSTLELGDSALYLCASSLEAGWGTYEQYFGPGTRLTVT.

This chain connects TRBV6-2 or TRBV6-3 to TRBJ1-3; 7 positions agree with TRBD1. Unmatched junction bases numbered 10, after V lost 5 bases and J lost 0 bases. The CDR3 consists of 17 residues. Germline V gene data show CDR1 as MNHEY and CDR2 as SVGEGT. The CDR3 region has the DNA TGTGCCAGCAGTCCCTCCGGGACAGAATTCTCTGGAAACACCATATATTTT. Translation gives CASSPSGTEFSGNTIYF.

The J gene is TRBJ2-3, the V gene TRBV6-6, with TRBD2 as a possible D gene (6 bases). Per the germline V gene, CDR1 is MNHNY and CDR2 is SVGAGI (reference sequence). This CDR3 has 13 amino acids. V lost 7 bases, J lost 3 bases, and 11 bases lay in between. CDR3 coding DNA: TGTGCCAGCACCCGGGAGAGGACAGATACGCAGTATTTT. The encoded protein is CASTRERTDTQYF.

The chain has TRBV12-3 or TRBV12-4 and TRBJ2-2, with unresolved D. The V and J ends lost 1 base and 4 bases respectively, with 7 bases between them. This CDR3 region has 14 residues. CDR3 nucleotides: TGTGCCAGCAGTTTAGGACCCCTCACCGGGGAGCTGTTTTTT. Translated, it gives CASSLGPLTGELFF.

This sequence joins TRBV27 and TRBJ2-3, with unresolved D. Trimming took 3 bases from V and 2 from J, leaving 15 bases between them. Germline V lookup: CDR1 MNHEY, CDR2 SMNVEV (reference sequence). This CDR3 spans 16 amino acids. The CDR3 DNA follows: TGTGCCAGCAGTTTCATCCCGGCCGCTTCCACAGATACGCAGTATTTT. Amino acids: CASSFIPAASTDTQYF.

J is TRBJ2-1 and V is TRBV6-2 or TRBV6-3, with TRBD2 matching over 8 bases. V lost 5 bases, J lost 3 bases, and 3 bases stayed unmatched. In germline, CDR1 is MNHEY, CDR2 SVGEGT. CDR3 size: 14 residues. The CDR3 DNA follows: TGTGCCAGCAGTCTAGCGGGCATCTACAATGAGCAGTTCTTC. This sequence encodes CASSLAGIYNEQFF.

The genes are TRBV6-2 or TRBV6-3 and TRBJ2-7, with D hard to call. CDR3 length: 16 residues. Trimming removed 0 bases from V and 3 bases from J, with 15 bases in between. Germline CDR1 and CDR2: MNHEY and SVGEGT. As DNA, the CDR3 is TGTGCCAGCAGTTACTCGTATGGCGGAGCGTTCTACGAGCAGTACTTC. Translation gives CASSYSYGGAFYEQYF.

The gene calls are TRBV7-8 and TRBJ1-1; weak D call: TRBD1 (5 bases). CDR3 length: 16 amino acids. From germline, CDR1 is SGHVS and CDR2 FQNEAQ. Trimming took off 5 bases at V and 1 base at J, with 17 bases between the two ends. CDR3 in DNA: TGTGCCAGCAGCCCATCCTGGGGTGGGGCGAACACTGAAGCTTTCTTT. Encoded protein: CASSPSWGGANTEAFF.

The genes are TRBV9 and TRBJ2-1; D uncertain. The CDR3 consists of 14 residues. Germline V gives CDR1 SGDLS, CDR2 YYNGEE. The V and J ends lost 3 bases and 6 bases respectively, with 13 bases between them. The CDR3, as DNA: TGTGCCAGCAGCGGTGACGGGTGGGGCAATGAGCAGTTCTTC. Translating gives CASSGDGWGNEQFF.

The count of this clonotype is one. V usage is TRBV5-4 and J usage is TRBJ1-1; unclear D gene. V lost 2 bases and J lost 3, with 20 bases in between. The CDR3 is 17 residues long. Looked up from germline, CDR1 is SGHNT and CDR2 is YYREEE (reference sequence). CDR3 amino acids: CASSLMTGYGSYTEAFF. The CDR3 bases are TGTGCCAGCAGCTTAATGACTGGATATGGCTCCTACACTGAAGCTTTCTTT.

The chain carries TRBV27 and TRBJ2-1; TRBD2 matches 15 bases. The CDR3 is 15 residues long. Losses at the gene ends were 7 bases for V and 7 bases for J; bases not matched to a gene: 5. CDR1 and CDR2 from the germline V gene are MNHEY and SMNVEV (reference sequence). The CDR3 DNA reads TGTGCCAGCACAACCGGGACTAGCGGGAGGAATGAGCAGTTCTTC. Protein sequence: CASTTGTSGRNEQFF.

This clonotype was seen a handful of times. The V and J genes are TRBV6-5 and TRBJ1-2, with D hard to call. The CDR3 runs 14 residues. Trimming took off 2 bases at V and 3 bases at J, with 10 bases between the two ends. The V gene's germline CDR1 is MNHEY and CDR2 SVGAGI. The CDR3: CASSYGIGDYGYTF. The CDR3 nucleotides are TGTGCCAGCAGTTACGGGATTGGGGACTATGGCTACACCTTC.

This clonotype was detected many times. This chain joins TRBV19 and TRBJ2-7; D not certain. The CDR3 has 12 residues. CDR1 and CDR2 (germline): LNHDA, SQIVND (reference sequence). V shed 9 bases and J shed 0 bases, with 9 bases lying between them. The CDR3 DNA reads as TGTGCCAGCAGTTCTAGCTCCTACGAGCAGTACTTC. Translation: CASSSSSYEQYF.